The rows below give T cell receptor beta chains drawn from one sample of a study of shared clonotypes between healthy human individuals. This table comes from immunoSEQ multiplex PCR, and its TCRdb copy is limited to in-frame clones, with some not included. The sample consists of 2 million to 2.5 million clones, around 95% of them appearing once. The sample was naive CD4+ T cells sorted from blood. Receptor source: a man aged 18-30 years in good health. Each CDR3 is given with its conserved first and last residue. D genes are given only for firm matches. Size is omitted from some rows. Given values are once, few, many or a class for expanded clones.

clone size: once
J gene: TRBJ1-3
V gene: TRBV30
D gene: NA
CDR3 DNA: TGTGCCTGGAGTGCAGGGGTGGGAAACACCATATATTTT
CDR3 protein: CAWSAGVGNTIYF

clone size: once
J gene: TRBJ1-2
V gene: TRBV5-1
D gene: NA
CDR3 DNA: TGCGCCAGCAGCTTGAGGGCCCAGGGCCCAAACTATGGCTACACCTTC
CDR3 protein: CASSLRAQGPNYGYTF

clone size: NA
J gene: TRBJ2-7
V gene: TRBV15
D gene: NA
CDR3 DNA: TGTGCCACCAGCAGAGATTTCGTGGGGGTTGAGCAGTACTTC
CDR3 protein: CATSRDFVGVEQYF

clone size: NA
J gene: TRBJ2-6
V gene: TRBV18
D gene: TRBD1
CDR3 DNA: TGTGCCAGCTCACCGGACAGGACGACCAACGTCCTGACTTTC
CDR3 protein: CASSPDRTTNVLTF

clone size: NA
J gene: TRBJ2-7
V gene: TRBV5-4
D gene: NA
CDR3 DNA: TGTGCCAGCAGCTCCGCTTCAAGCTCCTACGAGCAGTACTTC
CDR3 protein: CASSSASSSYEQYF

clone size: NA
J gene: TRBJ2-1
V gene: TRBV9
D gene: NA
CDR3 DNA: TGTGCCAGCAGCGTAGCGAGGGGTCGGTCCAATGAGCAGTTCTTC
CDR3 protein: CASSVARGRSNEQFF

clone size: NA
J gene: TRBJ2-7
V gene: TRBV30
D gene: NA
CDR3 DNA: TGTGCCTGCAGGGGTGTAGGGGGAAGCTCCTACGAGCAGTACTTC
CDR3 protein: CACRGVGGSSYEQYF

clone size: NA
J gene: TRBJ2-7
V gene: TRBV19
D gene: NA
CDR3 DNA: TGTGCCAGTAGTTTCAGGGGACGGGAAAGATACGAGCAGTACTTC
CDR3 protein: CASSFRGRERYEQYF

clone size: NA
J gene: TRBJ2-7
V gene: TRBV6-1
D gene: NA
CDR3 DNA: TGTGCCAGCAGGGCCCAGGAGACACAGTACTTC
CDR3 protein: CASRAQETQYF

clone size: NA
J gene: TRBJ2-4
V gene: TRBV5-1
D gene: NA
CDR3 DNA: TGCGCCAGCAGCGAGGGCCAAGGGTTGAACATTCAGTACTTC
CDR3 protein: CASSEGQGLNIQYF

clone size: once
J gene: TRBJ2-3
V gene: TRBV5-1
D gene: NA
CDR3 DNA: TGCGCCAGCAGCTTGGGGGCTAGCGACACAGATACGCAGTATTTT
CDR3 protein: CASSLGASDTDTQYF

clone size: NA
J gene: TRBJ2-1
V gene: TRBV10-3
D gene: NA
CDR3 DNA: TGTGCCATCAGTGAGTGGGCAGCCGAGCAGTTCTTC
CDR3 protein: CAISEWAAEQFF

clone size: NA
J gene: TRBJ1-2
V gene: TRBV28
D gene: NA
CDR3 DNA: TGTGCCAGCAGTTTTATAGGGCAGCAGGGCTACACCTTC
CDR3 protein: CASSFIGQQGYTF

clone size: NA
J gene: TRBJ1-5
V gene: TRBV9
D gene: NA
CDR3 DNA: TGTGCCAGCAGCCCGACCGGGGGTCAGCCCCAGCATTTT
CDR3 protein: CASSPTGGQPQHF

clone size: NA
J gene: TRBJ1-1
V gene: TRBV5-4
D gene: NA
CDR3 DNA: TGTGCCAGCAGCTCAAGAGCCCGGGCCTTGAACACTGAAGCTTTCTTT
CDR3 protein: CASSSRARALNTEAFF

clone size: NA
J gene: TRBJ1-4
V gene: TRBV6-1
D gene: NA
CDR3 DNA: TGTGCCAGCAGGGGCCCTGCGTCTGAAAAACTGTTTTTT
CDR3 protein: CASRGPASEKLFF

clone size: NA
J gene: TRBJ1-2
V gene: TRBV5-1
D gene: TRBD1
CDR3 DNA: TGCGCCAGCAGCTTAACGGGACAGGCGGGCTATGGCTACACCTTC
CDR3 protein: CASSLTGQAGYGYTF

clone size: NA
J gene: TRBJ1-6
V gene: TRBV6-6
D gene: NA
CDR3 DNA: TGTGCCAGCAGCTCGGTTTGGGGCGAGGGGAATTCACCCCTCCACTTT
CDR3 protein: CASSSVWGEGNSPLHF

clone size: NA
J gene: TRBJ2-7
V gene: TRBV9
D gene: NA
CDR3 DNA: TGTGCCAGCAGCCCCCGACAGATGATCTACGAGCAGTACTTC
CDR3 protein: CASSPRQMIYEQYF

clone size: NA
J gene: TRBJ2-3
V gene: TRBV9
D gene: NA
CDR3 DNA: TGTGCCAGCAGCGTAGGGGGACTGAAGGATACGCAGTATTTT
CDR3 protein: CASSVGGLKDTQYF

clone size: NA
J gene: TRBJ2-1
V gene: TRBV7-9
D gene: NA
CDR3 DNA: TGTGCCAGCAGCTTAAGTCTCAATGAGCAGTTCTTC
CDR3 protein: CASSLSLNEQFF

clone size: NA
J gene: TRBJ2-2
V gene: TRBV5-1
D gene: NA
CDR3 DNA: TGCGCCAGTTGGTGGGGACCCAACACCGGGGAGCTGTTTTTT
CDR3 protein: CASWWGPNTGELFF

clone size: NA
J gene: TRBJ1-5
V gene: TRBV7-4
D gene: NA
CDR3 DNA: TGTGCCAGCAGCTCCCAAGGGGGGGCTAGCAATCAGCCCCAGCATTTT
CDR3 protein: CASSSQGGASNQPQHF

clone size: NA
J gene: TRBJ2-1
V gene: TRBV29-1
D gene: TRBD1
CDR3 DNA: TGCAGCGTTGAAGATCGGGGGGATTGGGACAGGGCCTACAATGAGCAGTTCTTC
CDR3 protein: CSVEDRGDWDRAYNEQFF

clone size: once
J gene: TRBJ2-2
V gene: TRBV5-1
D gene: NA
CDR3 DNA: TGCGCCAGCAGCTTGGCCGCGGGACAGTGGGGCACCGGGGAGCTGTTTTTT
CDR3 protein: CASSLAAGQWGTGELFF

clone size: once
J gene: TRBJ2-3
V gene: TRBV5-6
D gene: TRBD1
CDR3 DNA: TGTGCCAGCAGCTTGAGTTGGAGGACAGGGGCGACAGATACGCAGTATTTT
CDR3 protein: CASSLSWRTGATDTQYF

clone size: NA
J gene: TRBJ1-1
V gene: TRBV30
D gene: NA
CDR3 DNA: TGTGCCTGGGGGGCCGGTGCCGGCGAAGCTTTCTTT
CDR3 protein: CAWGAGAGEAFF

clone size: NA
J gene: TRBJ2-1
V gene: TRBV11-2
D gene: TRBD2
CDR3 DNA: TGTGCCAGCGAATCAGGACTAGCCGTCAGAAATGAGCAGTTCTTC
CDR3 protein: CASESGLAVRNEQFF

clone size: NA
J gene: TRBJ1-1
V gene: TRBV30
D gene: NA
CDR3 DNA: TGTGCCTGGGAATTCGGGGGTGGCACTGAAGCTTTCTTT
CDR3 protein: CAWEFGGGTEAFF

clone size: NA
J gene: TRBJ2-7
V gene: TRBV7-9
D gene: NA
CDR3 DNA: TGTGCCAGCAGCCTAGGGCATTCGCAGTACTTC
CDR3 protein: CASSLGHSQYF

clone size: NA
J gene: TRBJ2-3
V gene: TRBV2
D gene: NA
CDR3 DNA: TGTGCCAGCAGCCGGACATTGGCGGATACGCAGTATTTT
CDR3 protein: CASSRTLADTQYF

clone size: few
J gene: TRBJ1-1
V gene: TRBV10-3
D gene: NA
CDR3 DNA: TGTGCCATCAGTGAGGGGAACACTGAAGCTTTCTTT
CDR3 protein: CAISEGNTEAFF

clone size: NA
J gene: TRBJ1-2
V gene: TRBV25-1
D gene: NA
CDR3 DNA: TGTGCCAGCAGCGACCCCAATAACTATGGCTACACCTTC
CDR3 protein: CASSDPNNYGYTF

clone size: NA
J gene: TRBJ2-3
V gene: TRBV4-1
D gene: TRBD2
CDR3 DNA: TGCGCCAGCAGCCTTAGCGGGGGAGGAACAGATACGCAGTATTTT
CDR3 protein: CASSLSGGGTDTQYF

clone size: NA
J gene: TRBJ2-7
V gene: TRBV6-5
D gene: NA
CDR3 DNA: TGTGCCAGCAGTACAAGGGCCTACGAGCAGTACTTC
CDR3 protein: CASSTRAYEQYF

clone size: NA
J gene: TRBJ1-6
V gene: TRBV6-5
D gene: NA
CDR3 DNA: TGTGCCACCAGAACAAACCCTGGGGTTTCACCCCTCCACTTT
CDR3 protein: CATRTNPGVSPLHF

clone size: NA
J gene: TRBJ2-6
V gene: TRBV28
D gene: TRBD1
CDR3 DNA: TGTGCCAGCAGCTCACAGGGGATCGGGGCCAACGTCCTGACTTTC
CDR3 protein: CASSSQGIGANVLTF

clone size: NA
J gene: TRBJ1-2
V gene: TRBV19
D gene: NA
CDR3 DNA: TGTGCCAGTAGTATTGGACCGCGTAGGGGCTACACCTTC
CDR3 protein: CASSIGPRRGYTF

clone size: NA
J gene: TRBJ1-1
V gene: TRBV4-3
D gene: TRBD1
CDR3 DNA: TGCGCCAGCAGCCTAACCAGGGGGTGGGGGACTGAAGCTTTCTTT
CDR3 protein: CASSLTRGWGTEAFF

clone size: NA
J gene: TRBJ1-1
V gene: TRBV5-5
D gene: NA
CDR3 DNA: TGTGCCAGCAGCTTACCCCCAGGGGCGATGAACACTGAAGCTTTCTTT
CDR3 protein: CASSLPPGAMNTEAFF

clone size: NA
J gene: TRBJ1-1
V gene: TRBV27
D gene: NA
CDR3 DNA: TGTGCCAGCAGTTTATGGGGCAGCATGAACACTGAAGCTTTCTTT
CDR3 protein: CASSLWGSMNTEAFF

clone size: NA
J gene: TRBJ1-4
V gene: TRBV9
D gene: TRBD1
CDR3 DNA: TGTGCCAGCAGCGTAGCTCCGGCCTCGACAGGGGGCGGTGAAAAACTGTTTTTT
CDR3 protein: CASSVAPASTGGGEKLFF

clone size: NA
J gene: TRBJ2-5
V gene: TRBV7-9
D gene: NA
CDR3 DNA: TGTGCCAGCAGCACCTCGCCAGGTGGGCGGCAAGAGACCCAGTACTTC
CDR3 protein: CASSTSPGGRQETQYF

clone size: NA
J gene: TRBJ2-7
V gene: TRBV9
D gene: NA
CDR3 DNA: TGTGCCAGCAGCGTAGGAGGGACGGCGGCCTACGAGCAGTACTTC
CDR3 protein: CASSVGGTAAYEQYF

clone size: NA
J gene: TRBJ1-2
V gene: TRBV7-3
D gene: NA
CDR3 DNA: TGTGCCAGCAGCTTAGGTGGAGCGAAATCTAACTATGGCTACACCTTC
CDR3 protein: CASSLGGAKSNYGYTF

clone size: NA
J gene: TRBJ2-5
V gene: TRBV10-3
D gene: NA
CDR3 DNA: TGTGCCATCAGTAATAGCGCCCTCACCGGAGAGACCCAGTACTTC
CDR3 protein: CAISNSALTGETQYF

clone size: NA
J gene: TRBJ2-3
V gene: TRBV5-6
D gene: TRBD2
CDR3 DNA: TGTGCCAGCAGCTTGCTAGCGGAGAAAGTGGATACGCAGTATTTT
CDR3 protein: CASSLLAEKVDTQYF

clone size: NA
J gene: TRBJ2-3
V gene: TRBV7-8
D gene: TRBD2
CDR3 DNA: TGTGCCAGCCTGGGCGGGGGGCCCAGCACAGATACGCAGTATTTT
CDR3 protein: CASLGGGPSTDTQYF

clone size: NA
J gene: TRBJ1-6
V gene: TRBV19
D gene: TRBD1
CDR3 DNA: TGTGCCAGTAGGGGACAGGGGGATTCACCCCTCCACTTT
CDR3 protein: CASRGQGDSPLHF

clone size: NA
J gene: TRBJ1-6
V gene: TRBV6-5
D gene: TRBD1
CDR3 DNA: TGTGCCAGCAGACCACAGGGGGCCGGTAATTCACCCCTCCACTTT
CDR3 protein: CASRPQGAGNSPLHF

clone size: NA
J gene: TRBJ2-2
V gene: TRBV20-1
D gene: NA
CDR3 DNA: TGCAGTGTTACGGGTTCCGGGGAGCTGTTTTTT
CDR3 protein: CSVTGSGELFF

clone size: NA
J gene: TRBJ2-5
V gene: TRBV7-9
D gene: NA
CDR3 DNA: TGTGCCAGCACCCCCTTGGAGACCCAGTACTTC
CDR3 protein: CASTPLETQYF

clone size: NA
J gene: TRBJ2-2
V gene: TRBV15
D gene: TRBD2
CDR3 DNA: TGTGCCACCAGCAGAGCCCAGCGGGGGACCAACACCGGGGAGCTGTTTTTT
CDR3 protein: CATSRAQRGTNTGELFF

clone size: NA
J gene: TRBJ2-1
V gene: TRBV30
D gene: NA
CDR3 DNA: TGTGCCCAGAAGCAGGGTCCCTACAATGAGCAGTTCTTC
CDR3 protein: CAQKQGPYNEQFF

clone size: NA
J gene: TRBJ1-2
V gene: TRBV10-3
D gene: TRBD1
CDR3 DNA: TGTGCCATCAGTGAAGGACAGGGTAGGGGCTATGGCTACACCTTC
CDR3 protein: CAISEGQGRGYGYTF

clone size: once
J gene: TRBJ2-2
V gene: TRBV10-3
D gene: NA
CDR3 DNA: TGTGCCATCACCGGGGGAGACGTGGCCGGGGAGCTGTTTTTT
CDR3 protein: CAITGGDVAGELFF

clone size: NA
J gene: TRBJ2-7
V gene: TRBV4-1
D gene: NA
CDR3 DNA: TGCGCCAGCAGCCAAGTTACCGGGACCACCTACGAGCAGTACTTC
CDR3 protein: CASSQVTGTTYEQYF